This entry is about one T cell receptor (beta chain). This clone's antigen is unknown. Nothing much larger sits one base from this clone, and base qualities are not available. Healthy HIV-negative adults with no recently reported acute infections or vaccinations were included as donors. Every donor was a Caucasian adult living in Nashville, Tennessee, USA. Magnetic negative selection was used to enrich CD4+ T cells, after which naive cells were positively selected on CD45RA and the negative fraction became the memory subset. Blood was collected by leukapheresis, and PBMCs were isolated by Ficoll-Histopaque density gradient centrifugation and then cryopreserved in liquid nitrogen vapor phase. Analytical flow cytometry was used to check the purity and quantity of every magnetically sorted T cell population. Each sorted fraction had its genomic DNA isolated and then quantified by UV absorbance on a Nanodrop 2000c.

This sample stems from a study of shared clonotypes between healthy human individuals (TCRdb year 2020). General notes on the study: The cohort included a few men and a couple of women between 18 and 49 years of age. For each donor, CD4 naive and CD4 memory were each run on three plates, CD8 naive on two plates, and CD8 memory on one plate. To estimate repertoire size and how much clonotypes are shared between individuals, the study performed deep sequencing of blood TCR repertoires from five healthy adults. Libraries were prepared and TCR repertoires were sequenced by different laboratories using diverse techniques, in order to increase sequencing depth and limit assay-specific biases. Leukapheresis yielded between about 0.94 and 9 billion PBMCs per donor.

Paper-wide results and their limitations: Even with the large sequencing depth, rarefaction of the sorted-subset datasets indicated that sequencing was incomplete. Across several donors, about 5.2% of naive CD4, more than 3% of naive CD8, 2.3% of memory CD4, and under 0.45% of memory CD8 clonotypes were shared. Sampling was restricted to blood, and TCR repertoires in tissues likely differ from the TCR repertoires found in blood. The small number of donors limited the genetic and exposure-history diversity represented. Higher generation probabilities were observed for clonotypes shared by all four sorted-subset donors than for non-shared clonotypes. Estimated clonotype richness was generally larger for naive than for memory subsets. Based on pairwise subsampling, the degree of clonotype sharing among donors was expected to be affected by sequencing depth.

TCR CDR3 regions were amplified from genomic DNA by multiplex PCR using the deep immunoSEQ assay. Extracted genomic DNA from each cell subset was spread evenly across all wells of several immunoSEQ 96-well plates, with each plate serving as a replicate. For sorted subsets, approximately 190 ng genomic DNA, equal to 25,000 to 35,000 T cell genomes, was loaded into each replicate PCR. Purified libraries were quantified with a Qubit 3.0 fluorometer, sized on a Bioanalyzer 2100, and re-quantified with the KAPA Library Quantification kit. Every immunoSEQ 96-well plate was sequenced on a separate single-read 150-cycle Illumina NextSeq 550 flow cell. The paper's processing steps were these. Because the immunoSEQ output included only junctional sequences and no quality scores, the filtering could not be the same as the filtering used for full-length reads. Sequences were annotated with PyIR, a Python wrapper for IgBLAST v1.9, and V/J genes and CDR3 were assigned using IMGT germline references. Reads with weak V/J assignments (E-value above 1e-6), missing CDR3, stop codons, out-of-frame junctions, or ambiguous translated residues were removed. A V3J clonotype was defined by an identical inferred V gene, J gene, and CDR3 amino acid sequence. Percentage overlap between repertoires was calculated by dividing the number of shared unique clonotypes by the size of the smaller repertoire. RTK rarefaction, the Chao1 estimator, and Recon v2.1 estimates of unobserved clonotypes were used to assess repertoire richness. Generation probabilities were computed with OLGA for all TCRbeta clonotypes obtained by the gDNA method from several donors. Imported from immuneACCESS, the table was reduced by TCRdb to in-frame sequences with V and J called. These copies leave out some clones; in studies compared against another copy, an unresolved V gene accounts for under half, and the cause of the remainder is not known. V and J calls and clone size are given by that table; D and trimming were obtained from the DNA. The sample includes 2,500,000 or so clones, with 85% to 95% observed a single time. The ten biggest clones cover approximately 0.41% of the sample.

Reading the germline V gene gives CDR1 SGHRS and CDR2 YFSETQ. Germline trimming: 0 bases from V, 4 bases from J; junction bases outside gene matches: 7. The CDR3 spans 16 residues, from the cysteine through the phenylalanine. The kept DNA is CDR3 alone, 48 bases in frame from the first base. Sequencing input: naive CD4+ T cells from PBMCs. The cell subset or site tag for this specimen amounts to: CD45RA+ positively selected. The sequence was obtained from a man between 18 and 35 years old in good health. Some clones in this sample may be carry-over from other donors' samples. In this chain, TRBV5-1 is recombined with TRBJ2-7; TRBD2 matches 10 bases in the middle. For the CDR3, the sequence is CASSLARSSGSYEQYF. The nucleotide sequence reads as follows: TGCGCCAGCAGCTTGGCCCGTTCTAGCGGGAGTTACGAGCAGTACTTC.